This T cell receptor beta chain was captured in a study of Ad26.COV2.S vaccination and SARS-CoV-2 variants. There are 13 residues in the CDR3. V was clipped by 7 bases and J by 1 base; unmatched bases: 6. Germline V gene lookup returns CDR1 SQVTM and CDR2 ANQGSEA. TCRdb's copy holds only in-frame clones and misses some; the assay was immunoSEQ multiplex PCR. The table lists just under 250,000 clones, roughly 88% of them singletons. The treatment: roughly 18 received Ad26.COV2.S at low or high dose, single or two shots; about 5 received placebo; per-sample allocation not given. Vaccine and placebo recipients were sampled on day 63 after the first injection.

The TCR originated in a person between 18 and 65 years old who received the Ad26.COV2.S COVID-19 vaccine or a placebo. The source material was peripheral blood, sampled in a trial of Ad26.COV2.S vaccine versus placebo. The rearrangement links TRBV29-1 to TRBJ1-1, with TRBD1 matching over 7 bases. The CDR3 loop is CSATGQANTEAFF. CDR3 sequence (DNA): TGCAGCGCGACCGGACAGGCGAACACTGAAGCTTTCTTT.